This is a list of T cell receptor beta chains from one sample in a study of CD8 T cells in Susac syndrome. TCRdb re-derived calls from the immunoSEQ multiplex PCR reads in MiXCR, one entry per CDR3 protein. The sample lists about 180,000 distinct CDR3 sequences, roughly 94% occurring once. Sequenced: CD4+ T cells from PBMCs. These receptor sequences come from a human donor with Susac syndrome. Each CDR3 is given without its conserved first and last residue. D genes are given only for firm matches.

v_gene	d_gene	CDR3aa
TRBV20-1	.	SARDPGGSYEQY
TRBV29-1	.	SVDYLRQKNTEAF
TRBV30	.	AWHGKKLF
TRBV30	.	AWGGKETQY
TRBV3-1	.	ASSQGLSQPQH
TRBV20-1	TRBD1	SALLLPGVDRGT
TRBV29-1	TRBD2	SVAGGSSGVDEQF
TRBV12-3/TRBV12-4	TRBD1	ASRGTGSAINYGYT
TRBV7-9	TRBD1	ASSFQPGQGPGANVLT
TRBV6-2/TRBV6-3	TRBD1	ASSSGQGNTGELF
TRBV20-1	.	SAMPLYNEQF
TRBV30	.	AWKVPAPNSPLH
TRBV19	TRBD1	ATLGQINEKLF
TRBV19	TRBD2	ASSIVAGGPAGELF
TRBV14	.	ASSRAALRNEQF
TRBV7-3	.	ASSYRFELGTDTQY
TRBV7-3	TRBD1	ASSPTGVGTEAF
TRBV20-1	.	SARDQRSGEKLF
TRBV20-1	TRBD1	SARPDRGLNSPLH
TRBV12-3/TRBV12-4	.	ASSGSAGFGGYT
TRBV27	.	ASSFLLGAKNIQY
TRBV13	.	ASSLPGTREQY
TRBV2	TRBD1	ASSGETGATETQY
TRBV10-3	.	AISAVKGAGT
TRBV5-1	TRBD1	ASSLETGGTGTEAF
TRBV5-1	TRBD2	ASSLGGTSGGSTDTQY
TRBV5-6	TRBD2	ASSLRTSGGRMETQY
TRBV7-2	.	ASSPTGTLGSNQPQH
TRBV18	.	ASSQSPGDTQY
TRBV9	.	ASSVESKGTYGYT
TRBV18	TRBD1	ASSPPGQDDTQY
TRBV11-3	TRBD1	ASSPDRDHEQY
TRBV5-1	.	ASSLKVTDTQY
TRBV7-9	TRBD2	ASSLGLAGGTQF
TRBV3-1	.	ASSRMRELF
TRBV18	.	ASADGNQPQH
TRBV12-3/TRBV12-4	.	ASSLANGGDTEAF